The present TCR beta chain was sequenced within a study of early T cells in non-severe SARS-CoV-2 infection. Study background: Sequenced material consisted of bulk RNA (from unsorted whole blood), and chains were unpaired.

In the library, individual cDNA molecules carried attached unique molecular identifiers. MiXCR, applied by TCRdb to the 5' RACE reads, yields one record per CDR3 protein. This table has tens of thousands of distinct CDR3 sequences, around 6.6% appearing once. Worth noting for this clonotype: Its target is not known.

V was pared by 5 bases and J by 11 bases, with 15 bases between. CDR3 size: 12 residues. Germline-derived CDR1 and CDR2 are SGHTA and FQGNSA. General study points: The VDJdb matching leaned toward anti-spike CD8 responses and overlooked private and CD4 specificities.

The source is an adult who was a healthcare worker with PCR-confirmed SARS-CoV-2 infection or an uninfected control (not recorded which). The sequences come from whole blood, collected at baseline. The genes are TRBV7-2 and TRBJ1-1; D not resolved. The CDR3: CASSPRGRAAFF. CDR3 DNA: TGTGCCAGCAGCCCAAGAGGAAGGGCCGCTTTCTTT.